This T cell receptor beta chain was documented in a study of response to subunit inactivated influenza vaccine. In TCRdb, the RT-PCR reads were re-called with MiXCR into one record per CDR3 protein. The data hold fewer than 550,000 distinct CDR3 sequences, with 25% observed a single time. The germline gives CDR1 SGHAT, CDR2 FQNNGV. The CDR3 is 18 residues long. V shed 4 bases and J shed 1 base, with 21 bases lying between them. The chain carries TRBV11-2 and TRBJ2-3, with no clear D. This TCR derives from a man aged 50 to 59 who received an inactivated influenza vaccine. The material was CD4+ T cells sorted from PBMCs, obtained roughly 5 days after vaccination. CDR3 bases: TGTGCCAGCAGCTCCACCGATCGCATTCCTCGGGGCACAGATACGCAGTATTTT. Amino acids: CASSSTDRIPRGTDTQYF.